This T cell receptor (beta chain) was observed in a study of blood T cell repertoires in COVID-19. Across the study: Sources were T cells, B-cell-depleted T cells, or PBMCs; the material itself was cDNA or gDNA.

TCRdb's copy holds only in-frame clones and misses some; the assay was immunoSEQ multiplex PCR. Among about 280,000 clones listed, over 75% were seen once. The sequencing sample was made of peripheral blood. This receptor was taken from a human donor in a cohort sampled during active COVID-19.

The CDR3 DNA is TGTGCCAGCGGGAGGGGGGACTATGGCTACACCTTC. Protein product: CASGRGDYGYTF. V usage is TRBV3-1 (or the pseudogene TRBV3-2) and J usage is TRBJ1-2; D perhaps matches TRBD1 (6 bases). Trimming left V 8 bases short and J 3 bases short, with 10 bases between. Germline CDR1 is LGHDT and CDR2 is YNNKEL (reference sequence). The CDR3 has 12 residues.